Below, 4 T cell receptor beta chains from the same sample are listed, as sequenced in a study of T cells in Graves' hyperthyroidism and ophthalmopathy. From RNA transcripts, TCR beta CDR3 regions were amplified. The study used the HTBI primer set for a first-round RT-PCR of the TCR CDR3. In TCRdb, the multiplex PCR reads were re-called with MiXCR into one record per CDR3 protein. The table shows 500,000 to 600,000 distinct CDR3 sequences, with roughly 45% occurring only once. The sequencing sample was made of peripheral blood or thyroid tissue (not recorded which). These TCRs come from an adult woman with Graves' disease, either hyperthyroidism or ophthalmopathy (not recorded which).

This clonotype has just a few counts. The J gene is TRBJ2-7, the V gene TRBV20-1; D remains unclear. This CDR3 region has 13 residues. Germline-derived CDR1 and CDR2 are DFQATT and SNEGSKA (reference sequence). Trimming pared 1 base from V and 2 bases from J, leaving 9 bases between. CDR3 in amino acids: CSARVDQTYEQYF. DNA for the CDR3: TGCAGTGCTAGAGTGGATCAAACCTACGAGCAGTACTTC.

As to this clonotype: The junction shows a germline mismatch at one end, possibly a read error. The rearrangement uses TRBV28 and TRBJ1-5, with D unresolved. In germline, CDR1 is MDHEN, CDR2 SYDVKM. The CDR3 is made up of 13 amino acids. CDR3 in DNA: TGTGCCAGCAGTTTAGTTAGCCATCAGCCCCAGCATTTT. Translating gives CASSLVSHQPQHF.

This clonotype was observed many times. This sequence joins TRBV10-3 and TRBJ1-2; 8 positions agree with TRBD1. V dropped 10 bases and J dropped 8; count of bases not matched to a gene: 9. This CDR3 comprises 12 residues. Germline CDR1 reads ENHRY; CDR2 reads SYGVKD. CDR3 amino acids: CATSLDREGYTF. In DNA, the CDR3 is TGTGCCACGTCCTTGGACAGGGAAGGCTACACCTTC.

CDR3 sequence (DNA): TGCGCCAGCAGTGAGAGGAGACGTGGGACCCAGTACTTC. This encodes CASSERRRGTQYF. The chain is built from TRBV10-1 and TRBJ2-5; D remains ambiguous. Germline values: CDR1 WNHNN, CDR2 SYGVQD (reference sequence). V lost 2 bases, J lost 7 bases, and 11 bases lay in between. The CDR3 spans 13 residues.